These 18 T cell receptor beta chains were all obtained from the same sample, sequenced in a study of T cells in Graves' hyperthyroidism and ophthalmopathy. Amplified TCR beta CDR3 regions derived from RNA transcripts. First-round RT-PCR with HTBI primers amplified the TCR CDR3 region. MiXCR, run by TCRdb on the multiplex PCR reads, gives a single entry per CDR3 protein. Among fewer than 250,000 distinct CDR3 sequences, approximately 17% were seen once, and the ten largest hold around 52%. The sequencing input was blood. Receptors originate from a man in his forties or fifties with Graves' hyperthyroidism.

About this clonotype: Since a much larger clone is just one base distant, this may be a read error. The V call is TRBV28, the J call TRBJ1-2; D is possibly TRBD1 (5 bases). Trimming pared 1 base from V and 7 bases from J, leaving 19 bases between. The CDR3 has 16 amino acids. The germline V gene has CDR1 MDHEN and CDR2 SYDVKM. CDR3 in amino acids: CASSLSPRQRFSGYTF. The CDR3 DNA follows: TGTGCCAGCAGTTTATCGCCGCGACAGAGGTTTAGTGGCTACACCTTC.

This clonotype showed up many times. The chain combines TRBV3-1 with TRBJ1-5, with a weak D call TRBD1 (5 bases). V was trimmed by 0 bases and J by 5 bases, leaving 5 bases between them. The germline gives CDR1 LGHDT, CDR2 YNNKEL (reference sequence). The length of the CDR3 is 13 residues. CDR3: CASSQEGDQPQHF. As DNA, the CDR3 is TGTGCCAGCAGCCAAGAAGGGGATCAGCCCCAGCATTTT.

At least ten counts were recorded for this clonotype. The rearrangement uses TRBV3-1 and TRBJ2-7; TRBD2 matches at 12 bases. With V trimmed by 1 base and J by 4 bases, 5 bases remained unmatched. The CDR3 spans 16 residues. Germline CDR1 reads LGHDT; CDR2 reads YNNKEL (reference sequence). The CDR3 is CASSQGLAGDGYEQYF. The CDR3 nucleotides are TGTGCCAGCAGCCAAGGACTAGCGGGAGATGGGTACGAGCAGTACTTC.

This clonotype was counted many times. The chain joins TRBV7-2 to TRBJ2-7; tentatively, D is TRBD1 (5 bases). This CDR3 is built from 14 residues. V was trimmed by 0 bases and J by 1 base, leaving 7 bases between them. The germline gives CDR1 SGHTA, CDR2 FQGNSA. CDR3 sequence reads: CASSLAPGSYEQYF. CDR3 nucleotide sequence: TGTGCCAGCAGCTTAGCTCCAGGGTCCTACGAGCAGTACTTC.

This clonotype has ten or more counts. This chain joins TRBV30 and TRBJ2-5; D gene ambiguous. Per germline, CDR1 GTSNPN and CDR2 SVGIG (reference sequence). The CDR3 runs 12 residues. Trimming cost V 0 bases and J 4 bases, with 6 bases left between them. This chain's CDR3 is CAWSVFLETQYF. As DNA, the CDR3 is TGTGCCTGGAGTGTATTCCTAGAGACCCAGTACTTC.

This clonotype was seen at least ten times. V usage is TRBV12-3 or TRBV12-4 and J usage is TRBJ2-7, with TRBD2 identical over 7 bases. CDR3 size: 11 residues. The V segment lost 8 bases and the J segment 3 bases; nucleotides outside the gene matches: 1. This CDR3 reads CASGGSYEQYF. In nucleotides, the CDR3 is TGTGCCAGCGGCGGGAGCTACGAGCAGTACTTC.

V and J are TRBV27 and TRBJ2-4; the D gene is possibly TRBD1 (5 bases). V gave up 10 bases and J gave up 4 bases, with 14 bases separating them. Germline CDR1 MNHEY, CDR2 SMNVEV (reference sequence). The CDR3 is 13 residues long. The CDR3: CATRASPKNIQYF. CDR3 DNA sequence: TGTGCCACCAGGGCCTCACCAAAAAACATTCAGTACTTC.

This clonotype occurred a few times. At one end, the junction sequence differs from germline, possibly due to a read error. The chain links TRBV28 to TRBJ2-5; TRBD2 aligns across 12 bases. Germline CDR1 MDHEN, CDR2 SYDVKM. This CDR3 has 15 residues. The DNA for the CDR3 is TGTGCCAGCAGTTTAGGGCTAGCGGGAGGGGAGACCCTGTACTTC. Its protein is CASSLGLAGGETLYF. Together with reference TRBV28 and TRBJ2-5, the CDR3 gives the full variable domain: DVKVTQSSRYLVKRTGEKVFLECVQDMDHENMFWYRQDPGLGLRLIYFSYDVKMKEKGDIPEGYSVSREKKERFSLILESASTNQTSMYLCASSLGLAGGETLYFGPGTRLLVL.

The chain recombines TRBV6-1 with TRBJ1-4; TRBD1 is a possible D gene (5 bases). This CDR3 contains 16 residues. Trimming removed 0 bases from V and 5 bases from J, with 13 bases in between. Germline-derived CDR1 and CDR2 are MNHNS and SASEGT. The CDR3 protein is CASSEAWGLLNEKLFF. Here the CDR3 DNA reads TGTGCCAGCAGTGAAGCTTGGGGGTTGTTAAATGAAAAACTGTTTTTT.

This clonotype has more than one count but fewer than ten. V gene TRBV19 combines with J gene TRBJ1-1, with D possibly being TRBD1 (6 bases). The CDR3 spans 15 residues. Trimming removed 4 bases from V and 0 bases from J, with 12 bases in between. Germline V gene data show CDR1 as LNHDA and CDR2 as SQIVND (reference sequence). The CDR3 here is CASSTYREMNTEAFF. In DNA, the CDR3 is TGTGCCAGTAGTACATACAGGGAGATGAACACTGAAGCTTTCTTT.

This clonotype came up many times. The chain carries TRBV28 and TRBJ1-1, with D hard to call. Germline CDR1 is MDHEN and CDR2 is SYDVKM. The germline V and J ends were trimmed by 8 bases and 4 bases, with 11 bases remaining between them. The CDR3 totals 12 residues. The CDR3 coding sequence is TGTGCCAGCCGAGACGGGTTCACTGAAGCTTTCTTT. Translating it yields CASRDGFTEAFF.

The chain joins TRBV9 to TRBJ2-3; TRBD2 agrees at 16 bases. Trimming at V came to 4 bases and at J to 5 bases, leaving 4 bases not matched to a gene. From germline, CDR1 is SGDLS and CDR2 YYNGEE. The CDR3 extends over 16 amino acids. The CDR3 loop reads CASSIGTSGGGDTQYF. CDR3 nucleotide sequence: TGTGCCAGCAGCATCGGGACTAGCGGGGGGGGAGATACGCAGTATTTT.

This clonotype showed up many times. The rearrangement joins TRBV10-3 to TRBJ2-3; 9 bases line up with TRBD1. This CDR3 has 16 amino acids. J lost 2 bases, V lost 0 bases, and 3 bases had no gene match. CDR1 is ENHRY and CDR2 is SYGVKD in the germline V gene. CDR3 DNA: TGTGCCATCAGTGAGTCGACAGGGGGGTACACAGATACGCAGTATTTT. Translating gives CAISESTGGYTDTQYF.

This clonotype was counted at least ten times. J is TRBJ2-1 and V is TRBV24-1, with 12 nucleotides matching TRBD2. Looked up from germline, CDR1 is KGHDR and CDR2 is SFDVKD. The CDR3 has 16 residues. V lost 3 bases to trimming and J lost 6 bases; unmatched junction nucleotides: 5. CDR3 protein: CATSDQTSGRTNEQFF. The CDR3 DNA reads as TGTGCCACCAGTGATCAAACTAGCGGGAGGACCAATGAGCAGTTCTTC.

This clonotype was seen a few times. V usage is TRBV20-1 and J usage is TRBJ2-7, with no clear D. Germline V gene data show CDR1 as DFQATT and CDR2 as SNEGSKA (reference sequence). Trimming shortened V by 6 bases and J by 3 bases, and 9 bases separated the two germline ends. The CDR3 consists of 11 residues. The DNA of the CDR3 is TGCAGTGCCATCTTTAACTACGAGCAGTACTTC. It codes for CSAIFNYEQYF.

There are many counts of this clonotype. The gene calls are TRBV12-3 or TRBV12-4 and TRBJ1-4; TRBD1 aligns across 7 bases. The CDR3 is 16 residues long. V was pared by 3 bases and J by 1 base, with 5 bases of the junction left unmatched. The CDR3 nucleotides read TGTGCCAGCAGTTTGCGGCAGGGGGGAACTAATGAAAAACTGTTTTTT. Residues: CASSLRQGGTNEKLFF.

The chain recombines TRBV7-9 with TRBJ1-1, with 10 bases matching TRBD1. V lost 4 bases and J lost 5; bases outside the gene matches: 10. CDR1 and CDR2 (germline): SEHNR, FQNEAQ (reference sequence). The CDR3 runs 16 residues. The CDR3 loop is CASSSRQGAIQTEAFF. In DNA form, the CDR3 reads TGTGCCAGCAGCTCTCGACAGGGGGCGATTCAGACTGAAGCTTTCTTT.

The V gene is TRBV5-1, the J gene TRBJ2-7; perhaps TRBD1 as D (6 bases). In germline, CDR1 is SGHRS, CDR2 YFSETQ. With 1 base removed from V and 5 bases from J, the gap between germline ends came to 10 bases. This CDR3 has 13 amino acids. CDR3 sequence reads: CASSLTGLNEQYF. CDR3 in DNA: TGCGCCAGCAGCTTGACAGGGCTAAACGAGCAGTACTTC.